What follows are 10 T cell receptor beta chains derived from one specimen sequenced in a study of shared clonotypes between healthy human individuals. Assay: immunoSEQ multiplex PCR; the TCRdb copy retains only in-frame clones and omits some. The table lists 2 million to 2.5 million clones, 95% of them singletons. Sample: naive CD4+ T cells sorted from blood. Subset specified: CD45RA+ positively selected. Receptors were obtained from a man younger than 35 in good health.

This chain connects TRBV7-8 to TRBJ2-7; D is perhaps TRBD1 (6 bases). Trimming stripped 1 base from V and 3 bases from J, with 13 bases between. The CDR3 has 15 residues. Germline V CDR1 and CDR2: SGHVS, FQNEAQ. This CDR3 is CASSLGGWGHYEQYF. The CDR3 DNA follows: TGTGCCAGCAGCTTAGGGGGCTGGGGGCACTACGAGCAGTACTTC. The entire variable domain, with the rest obtained from reference TRBV7-8 and TRBJ2-7, is as follows: GAGVSQSPRYKVAKRGQDVALRCDPISGHVSLFWYQQALGQGPEFLTYFQNEAQLDKSGLPSDRFFAERPEGSVSTLKIQRTQQEDSAVYLCASSLGGWGHYEQYFGPGTRLTVT.

The chain recombines TRBV7-8 with TRBJ2-2, with 7 nucleotides matching TRBD1. V lost 1 base, J lost 4 bases, and 3 bases stayed unmatched. The length of the CDR3 is 15 residues. Germline V gene lookup returns CDR1 SGHVS and CDR2 FQNEAQ. CDR3: CASSLEGASTGELFF. The CDR3 DNA reads TGTGCCAGCAGCTTAGAGGGGGCGAGCACCGGGGAGCTGTTTTTT.

The V call is TRBV19, the J call TRBJ2-1; D is unclear. Trimming took 2 bases from V and 5 from J, leaving 4 bases between them. Per the germline V gene, CDR1 is LNHDA and CDR2 is SQIVND (reference sequence). The CDR3 has 12 residues. The CDR3 region is CASSIWNNEQFF. In DNA, the CDR3 is TGTGCCAGTAGTATATGGAACAATGAGCAGTTCTTC.

The chain joins TRBV21-1 to TRBJ2-7; the D call TRBD2 from the table was never checked on the DNA. TRBV21-1 has pseudogene status. The CDR3 is 13 residues long. The CDR3 reads CAKTSGRAYEQYF. CDR3 bases: TGTGCCAAGACTAGCGGGAGAGCCTACGAGCAGTACTTC.

The genes are TRBV7-9 and TRBJ2-6; unclear D gene. Looked up from germline, CDR1 is SEHNR and CDR2 is FQNEAQ (reference sequence). The CDR3 is 16 residues long. The V gene lost 4 bases and the J gene lost 0 bases, with 10 bases spanning the gap. Written as DNA, the CDR3 is TGTGCCAGCAGCTCCATACAGCGCTCTGGGGCCAACGTCCTGACTTTC. It translates to CASSSIQRSGANVLTF.

V and J are TRBV7-9 and TRBJ2-7, with 11 bases fitting TRBD2. The CDR3 extends over 16 amino acids. In germline, CDR1 is SEHNR, CDR2 FQNEAQ (reference sequence). J lost 0 bases, V lost 3 bases, and 4 bases had no gene match. The CDR3 protein is CASSFIAGGTSYEQYF. As DNA, the CDR3 is TGTGCCAGCAGCTTTATAGCGGGAGGGACCTCCTACGAGCAGTACTTC.

In this sample, this clone turned up many times. The rearrangement joins TRBV7-9 to TRBJ2-2; D gene uncertain. With 5 bases removed from V and 1 base from J, the gap between germline ends came to 8 bases. The CDR3 extends over 14 amino acids. Per germline, CDR1 SEHNR and CDR2 FQNEAQ (reference sequence). CDR3 region: CASSPSKNTGELFF. In DNA form, the CDR3 reads TGTGCCAGCAGCCCTTCGAAGAACACCGGGGAGCTGTTTTTT.

V usage is TRBV6-5 and J usage is TRBJ2-1; 8 positions match TRBD1. Germline loops: CDR1 MNHEY, CDR2 SVGAGI. This CDR3 spans 15 amino acids. The V gene end was trimmed by 5 bases and the J gene end by 4 bases; junction bases not matched to a gene: 7. The CDR3 is CASSPPGGVYNEQFF. The CDR3 DNA sequence: TGTGCCAGCAGTCCTCCAGGGGGCGTATACAATGAGCAGTTCTTC.

The rearrangement joins TRBV6-4 to TRBJ2-3; D is perhaps TRBD1 (6 bases). Germline assignment: CDR1 MRHNA and CDR2 SNTAGT. Trimming removed 3 bases from V and 3 bases from J, with 10 bases in between. This CDR3 comprises 14 residues. CDR3 coding DNA: TGTGCCAGCAGTGAGCAAGGGGGTACAGATACGCAGTATTTT. Amino acid sequence: CASSEQGGTDTQYF.

Remarks on this clone: A much larger clonotype is one base distant, so this may be a read error. This sample includes further DNA sequences coding for the same CDR3. The chain has TRBV6-5 and TRBJ1-5; TRBD1 matches 7 bases. Looked up from germline, CDR1 is MNHEY and CDR2 is SVGAGI. V shed 5 bases, J shed 4 bases, and the junction held 2 bases outside the gene matches. The CDR3 covers 13 residues. The CDR3 spells CASSRTGNQPQHF. The CDR3 nucleotides are TGTGCCAGCAGTCGGACAGGAAATCAGCCCCAGCATTTT.